Included here is one T cell receptor beta chain sequence, with context. Measured with immunoSEQ multiplex PCR; TCRdb has only the in-frame clones, and not every one. This sample has 140,000 or so clones, with approximately 88% found just once. Trimming removed 0 bases at V and 0 bases at J, with 2 bases between. Germline assignment: CDR1 GTSNPN and CDR2 SVGIG (reference sequence). The CDR3 covers 13 residues. This sample was taken from a study of blood T cell repertoires in COVID-19. Study details: The origin of the acute and convalescent COVID-19 samples was the United States, Italy and Spain. T cells, B-cell-depleted T cells, or PBMCs provided the cDNA or gDNA that served as material.

This receptor was obtained from a man between 65 and 80 years old with acute or convalescent COVID-19. Source material: peripheral blood. The genes are TRBV30 and TRBJ2-2; no clear D gene. Here the CDR3 reads CAWSVSNTGELFF. CDR3 in DNA: TGTGCCTGGAGTGTCTCGAACACCGGGGAGCTGTTTTTT.